The sequence of this TCR beta chain was determined in a study of blood T cell repertoires in COVID-19. The wider study: Researchers got acute and convalescent COVID-19 samples from the United States, Italy and Spain. PBMCs, B-cell-depleted T cells, or T cells were the source of the cDNA or gDNA that made up the material.

Only in-frame clones appear in the TCRdb table, and some are missing; sequencing was by immunoSEQ multiplex PCR. The data show around 180,000 clones, with around 74% seen just once and 3% held by the top ten. V shed 8 bases and J 4 bases; nucleotides not matched to a gene: 5. From germline, CDR1 is MNHEY and CDR2 SMNVEV (reference sequence). The CDR3 has 14 amino acids. The sequence was obtained from a woman at least 80 years old with acute or convalescent COVID-19. This chain uses TRBV27 with TRBJ2-2, with 9 bases identical to TRBD1. The sequencing sample was made of peripheral blood. CDR3 in amino acids: CASFLTGGTGELFF. CDR3 in DNA: TGTGCCAGCTTTTTGACAGGGGGCACCGGGGAGCTGTTTTTT.